Following are 4 T cell receptor beta chains from one sample sequenced in a study of PD-1 blockade in classical Hodgkin lymphoma. Every patient relapsed after autologous stem cell transplantation, and brentuximab vedotin exposure varied. Clones were sequenced by immunoSEQ multiplex PCR, and TCRdb holds only the in-frame ones, with some missing. The repertoire consists of about 26,000 clones, with 67% occurring once and the leading ten covering 12%. Sequencing used peripheral blood mononuclear cells (PBMCs), obtained before the second cycle of nivolumab. The receptors come from a human donor with classical Hodgkin lymphoma.

V and J are TRBV5-6 and TRBJ2-3; weak D call: TRBD2 (5 bases). The ends were cut back, 4 bases at V and 0 bases at J, with 12 bases in the middle. Germline V gene sequence: CDR1 SGHDT, CDR2 YYEEEE. There are 15 residues in the CDR3. The CDR3, as DNA: TGTGCCAGCAGCCTCTGGGGAGCCAGCACAGATACGCAGTATTTT. Protein: CASSLWGASTDTQYF.

The chain uses TRBV6-5 and TRBJ1-4, with 7 nucleotides matching TRBD1. Germline assignment: CDR1 MNHEY and CDR2 SVGAGI. V was pared by 1 base and J by 10 bases, with 12 bases of the junction left unmatched. There are 16 residues in the CDR3. The DNA for the CDR3 is TGTGCCAGCAGTTACTTTGAGACAGGGATTGTGGGAAAACTGTTTTTT. Its translation: CASSYFETGIVGKLFF.

This chain joins TRBV5-1 and TRBJ2-2; D gene ambiguous. The ends were cut back, 2 bases at V and 5 bases at J, with 10 bases in the middle. The CDR3 is made up of 14 amino acids. The germline V gene has CDR1 SGHRS and CDR2 YFSETQ. The chain's CDR3 is CASSLPASTGELFF. CDR3 coding DNA: TGCGCCAGCAGCTTACCCGCGAGTACCGGGGAGCTGTTTTTT.

This rearrangement joins TRBV10-3 to TRBJ1-5, with TRBD1 matching over 8 bases. The CDR3 has 13 residues. J gave up 3 bases and V 7 bases, and 2 bases lay outside the gene matches. Germline V gene sequence: CDR1 ENHRY, CDR2 SYGVKD. This CDR3 is CAIKGQDNQPQHF. Here the CDR3 DNA reads TGTGCCATCAAGGGACAGGACAATCAGCCCCAGCATTTT.